Presented here are 25 T cell receptor beta chains from one specimen sequenced in a study of shared clonotypes between healthy human individuals. Produced via immunoSEQ multiplex PCR; TCRdb's table is partial and in-frame only. The table includes about 1 million clones, roughly 80% detected once. Sequencing was done on a sample of memory CD4+ T cells sorted from blood. Subset reported: CD45RA-negative fraction. These receptors were collected from a man aged 18 to 35 in good health.

The chain carries TRBV15 and TRBJ2-7, with 8 bases identical to TRBD2. V lost 0 bases, J lost 3 bases, and 4 bases stayed unmatched. Germline CDR1 is LNHNV and CDR2 is YYDKDF (reference sequence). The CDR3 has 15 amino acids. The CDR3 sequence is CATSRESGGGYEQYF. The CDR3, as DNA: TGTGCCACCAGCAGAGAGTCGGGAGGGGGCTACGAGCAGTACTTC.

The chain couples TRBV6-6 to TRBJ2-2, with D unclear. The CDR3 is 14 amino acids. Germline CDR1 is MNHNY and CDR2 is SVGAGI (reference sequence). V gave up 2 bases and J gave up 1 base, with 5 bases separating them. CDR3 sequence: CASSYGLNTGELFF. In nucleotides, the CDR3 is TGTGCCAGCAGTTACGGGCTGAACACCGGGGAGCTGTTTTTT.

This chain connects TRBV7-8 to TRBJ2-7; TRBD1 might be the D (6 bases). The CDR3 extends over 14 amino acids. V was clipped by 5 bases and J by 3 bases, with 14 bases between them. Germline CDR1 and CDR2: SGHVS and FQNEAQ. CDR3 sequence: CASSIQGRNYEQYF. The CDR3 DNA follows: TGTGCCAGCAGCATACAGGGCCGCAACTACGAGCAGTACTTC. The variable domain in full, with the rest retrieved from reference TRBV7-8 and TRBJ2-7, is GAGVSQSPRYKVAKRGQDVALRCDPISGHVSLFWYQQALGQGPEFLTYFQNEAQLDKSGLPSDRFFAERPEGSVSTLKIQRTQQEDSAVYLCASSIQGRNYEQYFGPGTRLTVT.

The rearrangement uses TRBV30 and TRBJ2-1, with D possibly matching TRBD2 (6 bases). Germline CDR1 and CDR2: GTSNPN and SVGIG (reference sequence). V was shortened by 3 bases and J by 5 bases, with 17 bases between the two germline ends. CDR3 length: 15 amino acids. The CDR3 region is CAWSPSSGGNNEQFF. The CDR3 coding sequence is TGTGCCTGGAGCCCCTCCAGTGGGGGGAACAATGAGCAGTTCTTC. Full variable domain (remainder filled in from reference TRBV30 and TRBJ2-1): SQTIHQWPATLVQPVGSPLSLECTVEGTSNPNLYWYRQAAGRGLQLLFYSVGIGQISSEVPQNLSASRPQDRQFILSSKKLLLSDSGFYLCAWSPSSGGNNEQFFGPGTRLTVL.

Concerning this clone itself: At the DNA level, this CDR3 is encoded by other sequences in the same sample as well. J is TRBJ2-7 and V is TRBV6-6, with 7 bases that match TRBD1. J was trimmed by 2 bases and V by 5 bases; bases with no gene match: 3. The germline V gene has CDR1 MNHNY and CDR2 SVGAGI (reference sequence). The CDR3 length is 13 residues. The CDR3 loop reads CASSRDSAYEQYF. Here the CDR3 DNA reads TGTGCCAGCAGTCGGGACAGTGCCTACGAGCAGTACTTC.

The rearrangement uses TRBV27 and TRBJ2-5, with a tentative D call TRBD2 (6 bases). Germline V gene lookup returns CDR1 MNHEY and CDR2 SMNVEV (reference sequence). The CDR3 is made up of 16 amino acids. Trimming took off 3 bases at V and 5 bases at J, with 19 bases between the two ends. The CDR3 nucleotides are TGTGCCAGCAGTTTGGGGGGAGGAAAGATTCGGGAGACCCAGTACTTC. As protein: CASSLGGGKIRETQYF.

V and J are TRBV7-2 and TRBJ1-2; D is ambiguous. Deletions cut 3 bases from V and 8 bases from J, with 10 bases between. CDR3 size: 12 residues. From germline, CDR1 is SGHTA and CDR2 FQGNSA. The CDR3 is CASSFLTQGYTF. The CDR3 bases are TGTGCCAGCAGCTTTCTGACGCAGGGCTACACCTTC.

V gene TRBV5-1 combines with J gene TRBJ1-6; D gene ambiguous. V gave up 0 bases and J gave up 8 bases, with 6 bases separating them. The CDR3 extends over 13 amino acids. The V gene's germline CDR1 is SGHRS and CDR2 YFSETQ. Here the CDR3 DNA reads TGCGCCAGCAGCTTGGATGCAGATTCACCCCTCCACTTT. Residues: CASSLDADSPLHF.

The CDR3 region has the DNA TGCGCCAGCAGCCAAGAAGCAGGGGGCATCTACGAGCAGTACTTC. It yields the protein CASSQEAGGIYEQYF. This chain connects TRBV4-1 to TRBJ2-7, with TRBD1 identical over 8 bases. V shed 0 bases and J 3 bases; nucleotides not matched to a gene: 4. CDR3 length: 15 residues. The V gene's germline CDR1 is MGHRA and CDR2 YSYEKL.

The rearrangement links TRBV27 to TRBJ2-2; 7 bases are shared with TRBD2. This CDR3 comprises 17 residues. Germline assignment: CDR1 MNHEY and CDR2 SMNVEV (reference sequence). The ends lost 2 bases at V and 3 bases at J; junction bases unmatched: 9. CDR3 coding DNA: TGTGCCAGCAGTTTAACCCGCGGGAGTCCGTACACCGGGGAGCTGTTTTTT. Protein: CASSLTRGSPYTGELFF.

This chain uses TRBV9 with TRBJ1-5, with 7 bases that match TRBD1. Trimming cost V 0 bases and J 3 bases; bases outside gene matches: 3. The CDR3 is 15 residues long. Germline V gives CDR1 SGDLS, CDR2 YYNGEE. The CDR3 is CASSVGTGVNQPQHF. As DNA, the CDR3 is TGTGCCAGCAGCGTAGGGACAGGAGTCAATCAGCCCCAGCATTTT.

V and J are TRBV7-2 and TRBJ2-5, with TRBD2 as a possible D gene (6 bases). CDR3 size: 15 residues. Germline V gene data show CDR1 as SGHTA and CDR2 as FQGNSA. V was pared by 1 base and J by 1 base, with 10 bases between. The CDR3 spells CASSLGLAFQETQYF. CDR3 nucleotides: TGTGCCAGCAGCTTAGGTCTAGCGTTCCAAGAGACCCAGTACTTC.

Concerning this clone itself: This sample also contains other DNA sequences that code for the same CDR3. The J gene is TRBJ2-7, the V gene TRBV27; 8 nucleotides match TRBD2. The germline V gene encodes CDR1 MNHEY and CDR2 SMNVEV (reference sequence). The ends lost 6 bases at V and 2 bases at J; junction bases unmatched: 3. The CDR3 extends over 13 amino acids. This CDR3 reads CASRAGGPYEQYF. CDR3 in DNA: TGTGCCAGCAGGGCGGGAGGTCCCTACGAGCAGTACTTC.

This clone was picked up a small number of times. CDR3 protein: CASSLQARGSDTQYF. CDR3 nucleotides: TGTGCCAGCAGCCTCCAAGCCCGGGGTTCTGATACGCAGTATTTT. The chain uses TRBV9 and TRBJ2-3; TRBD2 might be the D (5 bases). The CDR3 has 15 residues. The V end was cut by 4 bases, the J end by 6 bases, with 18 bases between. Per the germline V gene, CDR1 is SGDLS and CDR2 is YYNGEE.

There are many counts of this clone. The V and J genes are TRBV7-2 and TRBJ2-7; perhaps TRBD2 as D (5 bases). This CDR3 spans 14 amino acids. Deletions cut 1 base from V and 7 bases from J, with 14 bases between. The germline V gene has CDR1 SGHTA and CDR2 FQGNSA. CDR3 residues: CASSLVTSGSEQYF. The CDR3, as DNA: TGTGCCAGCAGCTTAGTGACCTCGGGGAGTGAGCAGTACTTC.

CDR3 bases: TGTGCCAGCAGCTTAACCCCCCGTGGAGCATACGAGCAGTACTTC. This sequence encodes CASSLTPRGAYEQYF. The chain combines TRBV7-8 with TRBJ2-7; D call uncertain. Trimming shortened V by 2 bases and J by 4 bases, and 15 bases separated the two germline ends. This CDR3 is built from 15 residues. CDR1 SGHVS and CDR2 FQNEAQ come from the germline V gene. The entire variable domain, with the rest obtained from reference TRBV7-8 and TRBJ2-7, is as follows: GAGVSQSPRYKVAKRGQDVALRCDPISGHVSLFWYQQALGQGPEFLTYFQNEAQLDKSGLPSDRFFAERPEGSVSTLKIQRTQQEDSAVYLCASSLTPRGAYEQYFGPGTRLTVT.

The rearrangement uses TRBV2 and TRBJ2-7, with 11 bases that match TRBD1. V shed 8 bases and J 2 bases; nucleotides not matched to a gene: 2. The CDR3 length is 13 residues. Germline CDR1 is SNHLY and CDR2 is FYNNEI. The CDR3: CASQGQGAYEQYF. For the CDR3, the DNA is TGTGCCAGCCAGGGACAGGGGGCCTACGAGCAGTACTTC.

This clone was observed once. The V and J genes are TRBV18 and TRBJ2-6, with TRBD1 matching 7 bases. The CDR3 covers 18 residues. Germline assignment: CDR1 KGHSH and CDR2 LQKENI. With 6 bases clipped from V and 0 bases from J, the junction kept 11 bases outside the gene matches. The CDR3 sequence: CASSPRGQIFSGANVLTF. CDR3 nucleotides: TGTGCCAGCTCCCCCCGGGGACAGATCTTCTCTGGGGCCAACGTCCTGACTTTC.

The chain is built from TRBV7-9 and TRBJ2-7, with 11 bases fitting TRBD2. This CDR3 contains 15 residues. The trim removed 0 bases at V and 5 bases at J, leaving 3 bases unmatched. Germline V gene sequence: CDR1 SEHNR, CDR2 FQNEAQ (reference sequence). In DNA, the CDR3 is TGTGCCAGCAGCTTAGCACTAGCGGGAGCCCACGAGCAGTACTTC. Protein: CASSLALAGAHEQYF. The full variable domain, rest sourced from reference TRBV7-9 and TRBJ2-7, is DTGVSQNPRHKITKRGQNVTFRCDPISEHNRLYWYRQTLGQGPEFLTYFQNEAQLEKSRLLSDRFSAERPKGSFSTLEIQRTEQGDSAMYLCASSLALAGAHEQYFGPGTRLTVT.

The V call is TRBV23-1, the J call TRBJ1-5; D perhaps matches TRBD1 (6 bases). TRBV23-1 is an ORF, and what it does is uncertain. V was cut by 6 bases and J by 7 bases, with 25 bases left in between. CDR3 length: 17 residues. CDR3 bases: TGCGCCAGCAGGCCATACAGGGAAGAGGATATTGGGCAGCCCCAGCATTTT. This encodes CASRPYREEDIGQPQHF.

The chain combines TRBV6-6 with TRBJ1-5; D might be TRBD1 (5 bases). The CDR3 loop spans 14 amino acids. Trimming took off 6 bases at V and 3 bases at J, with 12 bases between the two ends. Germline CDR1 is MNHNY and CDR2 is SVGAGI (reference sequence). The CDR3: CASSRDSFNQPQHF. The CDR3 region has the DNA TGTGCCAGCAGCAGAGACAGTTTCAATCAGCCCCAGCATTTT.

The chain links TRBV30 to TRBJ1-4, with D unclear. The CDR3 extends over 14 amino acids. With 1 base removed from V and 3 bases from J, the gap between germline ends came to 9 bases. Germline V gene sequence: CDR1 GTSNPN, CDR2 SVGIG (reference sequence). CDR3 DNA: TGTGCCTGGAGTGGAGACATCCCTAATGAAAAACTGTTTTTT. Translated: CAWSGDIPNEKLFF.

The chain is built from TRBV19 and TRBJ2-1; 7 bases align to TRBD1. V shed 6 bases and J 6 bases; nucleotides not matched to a gene: 11. Germline CDR1 and CDR2: LNHDA and SQIVND (reference sequence). This CDR3 spans 15 amino acids. The CDR3 coding sequence is TGTGCCAGTAGCGCCGGGACAGTGAGGGCCAATGAGCAGTTCTTC. Translation: CASSAGTVRANEQFF.

J is TRBJ2-6 and V is TRBV6-6; tentatively, D is TRBD1 (6 bases). Germline V gives CDR1 MNHNY, CDR2 SVGAGI (reference sequence). V shed 0 bases and J shed 4 bases, with 10 bases lying between them. The CDR3 has 16 residues. DNA of the CDR3: TGTGCCAGCAGTTACTCGGGCCAGGGGGGGGCCAACGTCCTGACTTTC. Amino acid sequence: CASSYSGQGGANVLTF.

The genes are TRBV7-9 and TRBJ2-7; 7 bases line up with TRBD1. CDR1 is SEHNR, CDR2 FQNEAQ, per germline (reference sequence). The CDR3 consists of 15 residues. Trimming removed 4 bases from V and 3 bases from J; junction bases left unmatched: 9. The CDR3, as DNA: TGTGCCAGCAGCTCAGTCCGGGACAGAAGCTACGAGCAGTACTTC. Translation gives CASSSVRDRSYEQYF.